The clone carrying this T cell receptor (beta chain) was counted ten times or more. The entry originates in a study of metastatic and nonmetastatic thyroid tumors. In the study's own analysis: Clinicopathological groups of papillary thyroid cancer showed CDR3 differences that were used to build a distant-metastasis classifier. TCRdb re-called the PCR reads with MiXCR. The V and J calls reflect TCRdb's pipeline rather than the authors' work. The sample yields about 13,000 clones, around 28% seen once. The CDR3 contains 15 residues. Trimming removed 3 bases at V and 0 bases at J, with 10 bases between. Patients were all untreated before their thyroid surgery.

Sequencing input: tumor tissue. This chain uses TRBV12-3 or TRBV12-4 with TRBJ2-3; D is uncertain. The sequence derives from a female donor with papillary thyroid cancer or a benign thyroid nodule (not recorded which). Some clones in this sample may be carry-over from other donors' samples. The CDR3 region has the DNA TGTGCCAGCAGTTTGCCCGGGCCTAGCACAGATACGCAGTATTTT. Amino acid sequence: CASSLPGPSTDTQYF.